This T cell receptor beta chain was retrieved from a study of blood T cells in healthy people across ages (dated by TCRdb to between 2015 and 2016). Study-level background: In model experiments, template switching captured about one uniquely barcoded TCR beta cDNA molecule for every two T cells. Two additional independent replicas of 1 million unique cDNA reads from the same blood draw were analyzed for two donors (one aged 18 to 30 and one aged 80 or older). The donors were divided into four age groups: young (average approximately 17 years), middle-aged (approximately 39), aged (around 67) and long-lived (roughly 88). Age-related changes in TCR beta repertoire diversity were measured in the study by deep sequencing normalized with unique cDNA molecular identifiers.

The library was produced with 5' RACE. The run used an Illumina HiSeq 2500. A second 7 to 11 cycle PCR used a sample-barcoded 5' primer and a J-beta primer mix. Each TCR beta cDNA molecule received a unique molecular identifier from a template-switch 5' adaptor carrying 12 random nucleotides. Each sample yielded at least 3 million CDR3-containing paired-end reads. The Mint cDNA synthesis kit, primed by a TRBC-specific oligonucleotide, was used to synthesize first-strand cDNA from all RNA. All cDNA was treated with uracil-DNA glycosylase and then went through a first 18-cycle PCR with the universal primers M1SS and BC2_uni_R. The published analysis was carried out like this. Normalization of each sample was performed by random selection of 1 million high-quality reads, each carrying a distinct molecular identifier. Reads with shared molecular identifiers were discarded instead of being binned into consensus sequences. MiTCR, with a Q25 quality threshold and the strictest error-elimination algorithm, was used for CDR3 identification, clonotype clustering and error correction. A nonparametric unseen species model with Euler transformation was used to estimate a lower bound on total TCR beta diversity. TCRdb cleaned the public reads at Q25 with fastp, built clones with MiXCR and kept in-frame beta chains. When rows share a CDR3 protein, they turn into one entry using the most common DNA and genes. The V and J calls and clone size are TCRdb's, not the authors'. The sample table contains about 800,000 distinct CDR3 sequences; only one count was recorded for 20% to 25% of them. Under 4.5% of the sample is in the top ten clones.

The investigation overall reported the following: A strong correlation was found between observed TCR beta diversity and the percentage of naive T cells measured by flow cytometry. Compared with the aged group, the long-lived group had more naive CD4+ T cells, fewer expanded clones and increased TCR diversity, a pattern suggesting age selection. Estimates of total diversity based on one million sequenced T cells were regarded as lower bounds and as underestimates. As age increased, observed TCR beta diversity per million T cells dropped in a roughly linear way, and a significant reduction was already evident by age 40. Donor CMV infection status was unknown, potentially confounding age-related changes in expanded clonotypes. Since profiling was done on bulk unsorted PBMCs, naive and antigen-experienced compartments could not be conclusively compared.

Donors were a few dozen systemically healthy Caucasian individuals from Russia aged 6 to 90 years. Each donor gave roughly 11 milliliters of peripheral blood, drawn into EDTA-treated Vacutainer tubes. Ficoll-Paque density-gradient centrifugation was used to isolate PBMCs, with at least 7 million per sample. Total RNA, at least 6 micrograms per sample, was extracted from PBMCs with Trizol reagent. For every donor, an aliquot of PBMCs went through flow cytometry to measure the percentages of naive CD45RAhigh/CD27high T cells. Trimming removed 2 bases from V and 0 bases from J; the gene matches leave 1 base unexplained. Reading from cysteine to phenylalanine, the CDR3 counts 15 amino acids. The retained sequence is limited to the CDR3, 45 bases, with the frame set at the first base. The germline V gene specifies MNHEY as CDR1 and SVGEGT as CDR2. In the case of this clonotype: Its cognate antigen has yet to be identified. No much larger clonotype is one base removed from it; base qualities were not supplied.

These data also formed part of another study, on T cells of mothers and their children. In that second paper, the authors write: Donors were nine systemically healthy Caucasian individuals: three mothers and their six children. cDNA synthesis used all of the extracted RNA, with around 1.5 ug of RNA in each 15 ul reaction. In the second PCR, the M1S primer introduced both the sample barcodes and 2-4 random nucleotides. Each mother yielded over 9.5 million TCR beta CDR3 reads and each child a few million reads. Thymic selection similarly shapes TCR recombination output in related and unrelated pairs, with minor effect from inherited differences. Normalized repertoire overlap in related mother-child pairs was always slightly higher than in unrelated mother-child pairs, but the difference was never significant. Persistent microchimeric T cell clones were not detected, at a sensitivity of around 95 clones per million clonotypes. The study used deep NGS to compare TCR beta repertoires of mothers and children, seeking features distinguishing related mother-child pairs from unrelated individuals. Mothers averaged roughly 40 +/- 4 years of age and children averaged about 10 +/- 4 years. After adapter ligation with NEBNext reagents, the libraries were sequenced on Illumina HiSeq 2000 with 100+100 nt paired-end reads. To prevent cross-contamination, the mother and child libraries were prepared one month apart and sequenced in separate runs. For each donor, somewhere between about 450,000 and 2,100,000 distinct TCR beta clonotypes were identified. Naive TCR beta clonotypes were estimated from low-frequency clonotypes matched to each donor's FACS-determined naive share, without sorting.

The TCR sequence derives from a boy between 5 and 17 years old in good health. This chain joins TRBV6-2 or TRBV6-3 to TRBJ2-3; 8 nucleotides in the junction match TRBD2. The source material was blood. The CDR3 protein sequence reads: CASSYREGSTDTQYF. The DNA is TGTGCCAGCAGTTACCGGGAGGGCAGCACAGATACGCAGTATTTT.